One T cell receptor (beta chain) is described in this entry. The antigen is undetermined. The naive CD8+ gate required CD45RO-CCR7+CD27+CD95- phenotype. Germline loops: CDR1 SQVTM, CDR2 ANQGSEA. The CDR3 covers 13 residues. The sample is drawn from a study of CXCR3-negative and CXCR3-positive naive CD8 T cells. Whole-study findings and limits: TRBV-TRBJ usage matched between naive CXCR3-negative and CXCR3-positive cells but not between memory cells. Both of the naive subsets showed about the same high diversity, but memory CD8+ cells had much less. Cryopreservation partially lowered CXCR3 expression, so most assays used fresh PBMCs. TRB CDR3 hydrophobicity was greater in CXCR3-positive naive cells than in CXCR3-negative naive cells.

The study made its TRB cDNA libraries by 5' RACE, adding UMI labels. Each CDR3 protein gets one entry in TCRdb, which reprocessed the 5' RACE reads and gives no DNA. Its listing shows around 66,000 distinct CDR3 sequences. This chain uses TRBV29-1 with TRBJ1-1. The source is a human donor in good health. Some clones in this sample may be carry-over from other donors' samples. Sample: naive CXCR3+ CD8+ T cells from blood. The subset denotes: CD45RO-CCR7+CD27+CD95- naive CD8+ T cells expressing CXCR3 (TNR3+). This CDR3 reads CSVLGGRTDEAFF.